The 3 T cell receptor beta chains in this list originate from one sample, sequenced in a study of cytomegalovirus exposure and HLA in healthy donors. The PCR was carried out with 60 Vbeta primers and 13 Jbeta primers. Clones were read by immunoSEQ multiplex PCR, and TCRdb kept only the in-frame ones, dropping some. Found here are some 200,000 clones, 60% to 85% of them singletons; the top ten hold 3% to 3.5%. The specimen was PBMCs. The receptors were gathered from a female donor in good health and CMV-seronegative.

V and J are TRBV5-4 and TRBJ1-1; TRBD1 matches 12 bases. Trimming removed 4 bases from V and 11 bases from J; junction bases left unmatched: 12. This CDR3 region has 15 residues. CDR1 is SGHNT and CDR2 is YYREEE in the germline V gene (reference sequence). The CDR3 nucleotides read TGTGCCAGCAGCATTCCGGGACAGGGGGCGCAGCGGGCTTTCTTT. This codes for CASSIPGQGAQRAFF. Looking up the rest from reference TRBV5-4 and TRBJ1-1 gives the full variable domain: ETGVTQSPTHLIKTRGQQVTLRCSSQSGHNTVSWYQQALGQGPQFIFQYYREEENGRGNFPPRFSGLQFPNYSSELNVNALELDDSALYLCASSIPGQGAQRAFFGQGTRLTVV.

The chain employs TRBV28 and TRBJ1-5; the D is unclear. Per the germline V gene, CDR1 is MDHEN and CDR2 is SYDVKM. CDR3 length equals 15 residues. Between the trimmed V and J ends, which lost 6 bases and 4 bases, there was a span of 16 bases. CDR3 nucleotides: TGTGCCAGCAGAGGAGGACCCGAGCTAAATCAGCCCCAGCATTTT. This codes for CASRGGPELNQPQHF.

This clone has just one count. V usage is TRBV19 and J usage is TRBJ2-7; TRBD2 aligns across 11 bases. CDR3 size: 15 residues. The germline V gene has CDR1 LNHDA and CDR2 SQIVND (reference sequence). V dropped 5 bases and J dropped 4; count of bases not matched to a gene: 7. DNA of the CDR3: TGTGCCAGTAGTGCGGGGCTAGCGGGAGGTTACGAGCAGTACTTC. It specifies CASSAGLAGGYEQYF.